What follows are 18 T cell receptor beta chains derived from one specimen sequenced in a study of control samples from healthy donors and cancer patients. Method: immunoSEQ multiplex PCR; TCRdb's copy keeps in-frame clones and lacks some. Of about 110,000 clones listed, around nine tenths are singletons. Material: blood. The origin of the receptors is a human donor in good health. The donor label of this sample is uncertain.

This clone has only one observation. This rearrangement joins TRBV6-1 to TRBJ2-7; no clear D gene. Germline V lookup: CDR1 MNHNS, CDR2 SASEGT. The CDR3 is 12 residues long. V gave up 1 base and J gave up 5 bases, with 6 bases separating them. The DNA for the CDR3 is TGTGCCAGCAGTGAAGTACGGGACGAGCAGTACTTC. This codes for CASSEVRDEQYF.

This chain links TRBV24-1 with TRBJ1-5; no definite D call. V lost 6 bases, J lost 7 bases, and 12 bases lay in between. Germline V gene data show CDR1 as KGHDR and CDR2 as SFDVKD. The CDR3 sequence is 13 residues long. CDR3 bases: TGTGCCACCAGTAACGGCAAGTCACAGCCCCAGCATTTT. It is translated as CATSNGKSQPQHF.

The chain is built from TRBV19 and TRBJ1-1, with D unresolved. V gave up 3 bases and J gave up 1 base, with 15 bases separating them. The CDR3 totals 16 residues. CDR1 is LNHDA and CDR2 is SQIVND in the germline V gene (reference sequence). This chain's CDR3 is CASSMGSGAKNTEAFF. DNA for the CDR3: TGTGCCAGTAGTATGGGATCGGGAGCAAAGAACACTGAAGCTTTCTTT.

The V call is TRBV18, the J call TRBJ1-5; D is ambiguous. CDR3 length: 19 residues. V lost 4 bases and J lost 0, with 22 bases in between. Germline V gives CDR1 KGHSH, CDR2 LQKENI. CDR3 amino acids: CASSRTRAGPTYSNQPQHF. CDR3 nucleotides: TGTGCCAGCTCACGCACCCGGGCGGGCCCGACCTATAGCAATCAGCCCCAGCATTTT.

This rearrangement joins TRBV29-1 to TRBJ2-7, with D perhaps matching TRBD1 (6 bases). Trimming left V 5 bases short and J 6 bases short, with 14 bases between. The CDR3 consists of 12 residues. CDR1 is SQVTM and CDR2 is ANQGSEA in the germline V gene. CDR3: CSVSVTGTEQYF. DNA for the CDR3: TGCAGCGTTTCAGTTACAGGGACCGAGCAGTACTTC.

This rearrangement joins TRBV6-5 to TRBJ1-3; D call uncertain. Trimming pared 7 bases from V and 7 bases from J, leaving 8 bases between. Germline CDR1 is MNHEY and CDR2 is SVGAGI. This CDR3 is 11 amino acids long. CDR3 protein: CASNNGNTIYF. As DNA, the CDR3 is TGTGCCAGCAACAACGGGAACACCATATATTTT.

This chain joins TRBV11-2 and TRBJ2-7; TRBD1 is a possible D gene (6 bases). V was trimmed by 5 bases and J by 1 base, leaving 9 bases between them. The CDR3 loop spans 13 amino acids. Germline V gene lookup returns CDR1 SGHAT and CDR2 FQNNGV. The CDR3 spells CASSPTGSYEQYV. CDR3 DNA: TGTGCCAGCAGCCCGACAGGTTCCTACGAGCAGTACGTC.

The chain employs TRBV6-5 and TRBJ1-2; TRBD1 might be the D (5 bases). The germline gives CDR1 MNHEY, CDR2 SVGAGI. Trimming stripped 2 bases from V and 8 bases from J, with 12 bases between. The CDR3 runs 13 residues. The CDR3 coding sequence is TGTGCCAGCAGTTACGGTCAGGGACGAGGCTACACCTTC. Translating it yields CASSYGQGRGYTF.

The chain employs TRBV4-2 and TRBJ1-5, with TRBD1 as a possible D gene (6 bases). The V gene lost 1 base and the J gene lost 4 bases, with 8 bases spanning the gap. CDR3 length: 14 amino acids. CDR1 and CDR2 (germline): LGHNA, YNFKEQ. In DNA, the CDR3 is TGTGCCAGCAGCCAAGGACAGGAAAATCAGCCCCAGCATTTT. This codes for CASSQGQENQPQHF.

This clone was recorded only once. The V and J genes are TRBV9 and TRBJ2-5; either TRBD1 or TRBD2 may supply D (5 bases each). This CDR3 is built from 13 residues. CDR1 SGDLS and CDR2 YYNGEE come from the germline V gene. Trimming took off 5 bases at V and 5 bases at J, with 13 bases between the two ends. CDR3 sequence: CASSVRGRETQYF. The CDR3 nucleotides read TGTGCCAGCAGTGTGAGGGGCCGGGAGACCCAGTACTTC.

The chain joins TRBV27 to TRBJ2-2; 7 bases line up with TRBD1. The CDR3 totals 14 residues. Germline assignment: CDR1 MNHEY and CDR2 SMNVEV (reference sequence). Losses at the gene ends were 5 bases for V and 7 bases for J; bases not matched to a gene: 7. CDR3 sequence reads: CASSPDRSHGELFF. The CDR3 DNA is TGTGCCAGCAGTCCGGACAGGTCTCACGGGGAGCTGTTTTTT.

The chain carries TRBV7-2 and TRBJ2-7; 8 nucleotides line up with TRBD1. Unmatched junction bases numbered 3, after V lost 1 base and J lost 1 base. This CDR3 is built from 15 residues. Germline V gene data show CDR1 as SGHTA and CDR2 as FQGNSA. The CDR3 region is CASSLGTGPSYEQYV. Here the CDR3 DNA reads TGTGCCAGCAGCTTAGGGACAGGGCCTTCCTACGAGCAGTACGTC.

Here the CDR3 DNA reads TGTGCCACCAGTGCCACGGGACAGGGGGCGCGAGGGAGCTATGGCTACACCTTC. Amino acid sequence: CATSATGQGARGSYGYTF. The V and J genes are TRBV24-1 and TRBJ1-2; 12 bases line up with TRBD1. The CDR3 has 18 residues. Germline V CDR1 and CDR2: KGHDR, SFDVKD. V shed 5 bases and J 4 bases; nucleotides not matched to a gene: 13.

The rearrangement links TRBV7-9 to TRBJ1-2; no clear D gene. The CDR3 covers 11 residues. In germline, CDR1 is SEHNR, CDR2 FQNEAQ (reference sequence). Trimming stripped 1 base from V and 11 bases from J, with 8 bases between. CDR3 nucleotides: TGTGCCAGCAGCTTAGGCGGCGATTACACCTTC. This sequence encodes CASSLGGDYTF.

Written as DNA, the CDR3 is TGTGCCAGCAGAGGAGGGTCTGGAAACACCATATATTTT. This gives the protein CASRGGSGNTIYF. The rearrangement uses TRBV12-3 or TRBV12-4 and TRBJ1-3; no clear D. There are 13 residues in the CDR3. Trimming cost V 6 bases and J 1 base, with 7 bases left between them.

This rearrangement joins TRBV5-6 to TRBJ2-5, with TRBD1 as a possible D gene (5 bases). The germline CDR1 and CDR2 sequences are SGHDT and YYEEEE. This CDR3 is built from 19 residues. V lost 0 bases, J lost 2 bases, and 23 bases lay in between. The CDR3 sequence is CASSLGQGRTLGIQETQYF. The CDR3 DNA follows: TGTGCCAGCAGCTTGGGGCAGGGTAGGACCCTAGGAATACAAGAGACCCAGTACTTC.

The chain couples TRBV5-4 to TRBJ1-3; unclear D gene. V gave up 0 bases and J gave up 0 bases, with 4 bases separating them. Germline loops: CDR1 SGHNT, CDR2 YYREEE (reference sequence). This CDR3 contains 14 residues. CDR3 protein: CASSLGFSGNTIYF. The CDR3 DNA follows: TGTGCCAGCAGCTTGGGATTCTCTGGAAACACCATATATTTT.

About this clone itself: Other DNA sequences in this sample translate to the same CDR3. The chain carries TRBV19 and TRBJ1-3; D is undetermined. Trimming took 5 bases from V and 0 from J, leaving 5 bases between them. The length of the CDR3 is 13 residues. Germline CDR1 LNHDA, CDR2 SQIVND (reference sequence). The CDR3 sequence is CASSQSSGNTIYF. The CDR3 bases are TGTGCCAGTAGTCAGTCCTCTGGAAACACCATATATTTT.